These T cell receptor beta chains were read from a single sample in a study of Ad26.COV2.S vaccination and SARS-CoV-2 variants. Assay used: immunoSEQ multiplex PCR; TCRdb lists only in-frame clones, some missing. Of 410,000 or so clones in the sample, around 93% are singletons; the top ten hold around 1.7%. Sequencing used peripheral blood, obtained in a trial of Ad26.COV2.S vaccine versus placebo. The receptors here all came from a person aged 18-60 years who received the Ad26.COV2.S COVID-19 vaccine or a placebo. Each CDR3 is given with its conserved first and last residue. A D gene is named only where the DNA matches it firmly. The listing skips clone size in some rows; elsewhere it reads once, few, many or a size class.

j_call clone_size v_call d_call cdr3_aa cdr3_nt
TRBJ2-5 NA TRBV28 TRBD2 CASSPGAGGRETQYF TGTGCCAGCAGTCCCGGAGCGGGGGGGCGAGAGACCCAGTACTTC
TRBJ2-7 NA TRBV12-3/TRBV12-4 TRBD2 CASSTGGAYEQYF TGTGCCAGCAGCACCGGGGGGGCCTACGAGCAGTACTTC
TRBJ1-2 NA TRBV19 NA CASSTALGIYGYTF TGTGCCAGTAGTACCGCGCTAGGAATCTATGGCTACACCTTC
TRBJ1-6 NA TRBV4-3 NA CASSQVWGSYNSPLHF TGCGCCAGCAGCCAAGTTTGGGGCTCCTATAATTCACCCCTCCACTTT
TRBJ1-4 NA TRBV18 NA CASSPDEGVFEKLFF TGTGCCAGCTCACCCGATGAGGGAGTTTTTGAAAAACTGTTTTTT
TRBJ1-2 NA TRBV3-1/TRBV3-2 NA CASSQRGRGQTPYGYTF TGTGCCAGCAGCCAACGGGGCAGGGGACAAACCCCATATGGCTACACCTTC
TRBJ2-1 NA TRBV9 TRBD1 CASSSRGPSSYNEQFF TGTGCCAGCAGCAGCAGGGGGCCTAGCTCCTACAATGAGCAGTTCTTC
TRBJ2-7 NA TRBV5-4 NA CASSSEGARAVPYEQYF TGTGCCAGCAGCTCAGAGGGTGCCAGGGCAGTTCCCTACGAGCAGTACTTC
TRBJ2-1 NA TRBV30 NA CAWSVINEQFF TGTGCCTGGAGTGTTATCAATGAGCAGTTCTTC
TRBJ2-5 NA TRBV10-2 NA CASSDINQETQYF TGCGCCAGCAGTGACATCAACCAAGAGACCCAGTACTTC
TRBJ2-1 NA TRBV10-1 TRBD2 CASRSLAGGAYNEQFF TGCGCCAGCAGGTCTCTAGCGGGGGGGGCGTACAATGAGCAGTTCTTC
TRBJ2-2 NA TRBV27 NA CASSLYRGGELFF TGTGCCAGCAGTTTATATAGAGGCGGGGAGCTGTTTTTT
TRBJ2-1 NA TRBV19 TRBD2 CASSIDGASGASYNEQFF TGTGCCAGTAGTATAGATGGTGCTAGCGGGGCCTCCTACAATGAGCAGTTCTTC
TRBJ2-3 NA TRBV5-1 TRBD2 CASSVPGLAASSTDTQYF TGCGCCAGCAGCGTGCCGGGACTAGCGGCCTCTAGCACAGATACGCAGTATTTT
TRBJ2-2 NA TRBV29-1 NA CSAAGNTGELFF TGCAGCGCAGCCGGCAACACCGGGGAGCTGTTTTTT
TRBJ1-5 NA TRBV28 TRBD1 CASSYLGTDNQPQHF TGTGCCAGCAGCTACCTGGGGACAGACAATCAGCCCCAGCATTTT
TRBJ2-3 NA TRBV3-1/TRBV3-2 NA CASSRFGGTDTQYF TGTGCCAGCAGCCGCTTTGGCGGGACAGATACGCAGTATTTT
TRBJ1-1 NA TRBV19 TRBD1 CASRQGGTEAFF TGTGCCAGTAGACAGGGGGGCACTGAAGCTTTCTTT
TRBJ1-3 NA TRBV29-1 NA CSASGHVGNTIYF TGCAGCGCGAGCGGACACGTTGGAAACACCATATATTTT
TRBJ2-7 NA TRBV5-5 NA CASSITGSHEQYF TGTGCCAGCAGCATTACAGGGTCCCACGAGCAGTACTTC
TRBJ1-6 few TRBV27 NA CASSTLVGAPLHF TGTGCCAGCAGTACGCTCGTGGGGGCACCCCTCCACTTT
TRBJ1-6 NA TRBV3-1/TRBV3-2 TRBD1 CASSQGDRAITRNNSPLHF TGTGCCAGCAGCCAAGGAGACAGGGCAATAACGAGAAATAATTCACCCCTCCACTTT
TRBJ2-2 NA TRBV28 TRBD1 CASSPASGQRNTGELFF TGTGCCAGCAGTCCAGCCTCGGGACAGAGAAACACCGGGGAGCTGTTTTTT
TRBJ2-5 once TRBV12-3/TRBV12-4 NA CASRRPSGETQYF TGTGCCAGCAGGCGACCTTCTGGGGAGACCCAGTACTTC
TRBJ2-1 NA TRBV4-1 NA CASALGRTNEQFF TGCGCCAGCGCCCTGGGGCGGACCAATGAGCAGTTCTTC
TRBJ1-1 NA TRBV30 NA CAWSPYMNTEAFF TGTGCCTGGAGTCCCTACATGAACACTGAAGCTTTCTTT
TRBJ2-3 NA TRBV13 NA CASSTILKDTQYF TGTGCCAGCAGCACGATTCTCAAAGATACGCAGTATTTT
TRBJ2-3 NA TRBV5-1 NA CASSLSSPTDTQYF TGCGCCAGCAGCTTGTCTTCCCCGACAGATACGCAGTATTTT
TRBJ2-1 NA TRBV21-1 NA CASSKRARRNEQFF TGTGCCAGCAGCAAACGAGCCAGACGCAATGAGCAGTTCTTC
TRBJ2-4 NA TRBV30 TRBD2 CAWSGPSGGIKNIQYF TGTGCCTGGAGTGGCCCGAGCGGGGGAATCAAAAACATTCAGTACTTC
TRBJ1-5 NA TRBV11-2 NA CASSLLGQPQHF TGTGCCAGCAGCTTATTGGGTCAGCCCCAGCATTTT
TRBJ2-1 NA TRBV29-1 NA CSVEDRQANEQFF TGCAGCGTTGAAGATCGACAGGCTAATGAGCAGTTCTTC
TRBJ1-3 few TRBV18 NA CASSPTRESGNTIYF TGTGCCAGCTCACCAACCAGGGAATCTGGAAACACCATATATTTT
TRBJ1-2 NA TRBV14 TRBD1 CASSQVRGQLNYGYTF TGTGCCAGCAGCCAAGTCCGGGGACAGCTTAACTATGGCTACACCTTC
TRBJ1-4 NA TRBV7-9 TRBD1 CASSNLQGASEKLFF TGTGCCAGCAGCAACCTACAGGGGGCTAGTGAAAAACTGTTTTTT
TRBJ2-2 once TRBV5-1 NA CASTLDPGNTGELFF TGCGCCAGCACCCTGGACCCCGGGAACACCGGGGAGCTGTTTTTT
TRBJ2-2 once TRBV6-6 NA CASSIRWQGRSGELFF TGTGCCAGCAGTATACGGTGGCAGGGGAGGTCCGGGGAGCTGTTTTTT
TRBJ2-5 NA TRBV2 TRBD2 CASGLAGQETQYF TGTGCCAGCGGACTAGCGGGGCAAGAGACCCAGTACTTC
TRBJ2-5 NA TRBV29-1 NA CSVEDSWGAKSGETQYF TGCAGCGTTGAAGATTCGTGGGGGGCTAAGTCCGGGGAGACCCAGTACTTC
TRBJ2-6 NA TRBV15 TRBD2 CATSRAAEDSGGISGANVLTF TGTGCCACCAGCAGAGCAGCGGAAGATAGCGGGGGGATCTCTGGGGCCAACGTCCTGACTTTC
TRBJ2-6 NA TRBV10-3 NA CAISESRTGSGSGANVLTF TGTGCCATCAGTGAGTCTCGGACGGGGTCGGGGTCTGGGGCCAACGTCCTGACTTTC
TRBJ1-4 NA TRBV5-1 NA CASSLRPHLGDEKLFF TGCGCCAGCAGCTTGCGCCCCCATTTAGGGGATGAAAAACTGTTTTTT
TRBJ1-4 NA TRBV5-1 NA CASSSAGTAATGEKLFF TGCGCCAGCAGCTCAGCCGGGACGGCCGCAACTGGTGAAAAACTGTTTTTT
TRBJ2-5 NA TRBV24-1 NA CATSDPRTLPETQYF TGTGCCACCAGTGATCCCCGGACCTTGCCAGAGACCCAGTACTTC
TRBJ2-7 NA TRBV3-1/TRBV3-2 NA CASSQDQGTAYEQYF TGTGCCAGCAGCCAAGATCAGGGCACCGCCTACGAGCAGTACTTC
TRBJ2-5 NA TRBV13 NA CASSQTSYQETQYF TGTGCCAGCAGCCAAACTAGCTACCAAGAGACCCAGTACTTC
TRBJ1-3 NA TRBV27 TRBD1 CASRRTGSNTIYF TGTGCCAGCAGAAGGACAGGGAGCAACACCATATATTTT
TRBJ1-1 NA TRBV7-2 NA CASSLRSFGDTEAFF TGTGCCAGCAGCTTGAGGTCGTTCGGGGACACTGAAGCTTTCTTT
TRBJ1-1 NA TRBV5-6 NA CASSLWVFTEAFF TGTGCCAGCAGCTTGTGGGTTTTCACTGAAGCTTTCTTT
TRBJ2-6 NA TRBV3-1/TRBV3-2 TRBD1 CASSQGDRGRPGANVLTF TGTGCCAGCAGCCAAGGGGACAGGGGGCGCCCAGGGGCCAACGTCCTGACTTTC
TRBJ2-7 NA TRBV10-3 NA CAIKAGENYEQYF TGTGCCATCAAGGCAGGGGAAAACTACGAGCAGTACTTC